The subject of this entry is one TCR beta chain. Its antigen is as yet unknown. This record comes from a study of T cell responses to AZD1222 COVID-19 vaccine. Germline CDR1 reads MDHEN; CDR2 reads SYDVKM. J was trimmed by 9 bases and V by 7 bases; bases with no gene match: 8. This CDR3 comprises 12 residues. Data came from immunoSEQ multiplex PCR; TCRdb stores just in-frame clones and leaves some out. Found here are some 120,000 clones, 88% of them singletons; the top ten hold roughly 20%. Findings and limits, study-wide: Per reports, nearly half of all spike-specific TCRs target regions that are unmutated in variants. Spike-wide vaccine-associated CD4 TCRs dominated at 160-218 and 743-854. Baseline testing showed seropositivity in only a handful of AZD1222 recipients. Spike-specific TCR breadth and depth grew following two AZD1222 doses.

The material sequenced was peripheral blood, taken on day 0 of MenACWY control vaccination. The sequence was collected from an adult in good health. This sequence joins TRBV28 and TRBJ2-7, with 8 nucleotides matching TRBD2. The CDR3 protein is CASNSGVGGQYF. CDR3 sequence (DNA): TGTGCCAGCAATAGCGGGGTCGGGGGGCAGTACTTC.